Listed below are T cell receptor beta chains from one sample, sequenced in a study of cytotoxic CD8 clonotypes in ibrutinib-treated CLL. Clones were read by immunoSEQ multiplex PCR, and TCRdb kept only the in-frame ones, dropping some. The sample has around 40,000 clones; 65% to 75% are singletons. Material: PBMCs, obtained at disease progression, from a patient treated with ibrutinib. Source of these receptors: a human donor with chronic lymphocytic leukemia. Both conserved end residues are part of each CDR3. Fields, in order: V gene, J gene, D gene, clone size, CDR3 protein, CDR3 DNA. D genes are given only for firm matches. Part of the rows lack a size; the others show once, few, many or a class for expanded clones.

TRBV5-6	TRBJ1-1	.	few	CASSLEGGADTEAFF	TGTGCCAGCAGCTTGGAGGGGGGCGCGGACACTGAAGCTTTCTTT
TRBV29-1	TRBJ2-3	TRBD2	.	CSVTSGGSDTQYF	TGCAGCGTCACTAGCGGGGGCTCCGATACGCAGTATTTT
TRBV5-1	TRBJ1-6	.	.	CASSADSGGVTLHF	TGCGCCAGCAGCGCGGACAGTGGAGGGGTCACCCTCCACTTT
TRBV11-2	TRBJ2-4	.	.	CASSLRAAGAKNIQYF	TGTGCCAGCAGCCTCCGGGCCGCCGGGGCCAAAAACATTCAGTACTTC
TRBV12-1	TRBJ2-7	.	.	CASSYRTGGIYEQYF	TGTGCCAGCAGCTATCGGACAGGGGGCATCTACGAGCAGTACTTC
TRBV7-6	TRBJ1-6	TRBD1	.	CASSLLPDRGRDSPLHF	TGTGCCAGCAGCTTACTCCCGGACAGGGGTCGGGATTCACCCCTCCACTTT
TRBV2	TRBJ2-3	TRBD2	.	CASTWRGARDTQYF	TGTGCCAGCACGTGGCGGGGGGCTCGAGATACGCAGTATTTT
TRBV6-1	TRBJ2-2	.	.	CASSETRTGELFF	TGTGCCAGCAGTGAAACGCGAACCGGGGAGCTGTTTTTT
TRBV6-5	TRBJ2-1	TRBD1	few	CASSYDRGRTDEQFF	TGTGCCAGCAGCTACGACAGGGGGCGAACAGATGAGCAGTTCTTC
TRBV14	TRBJ2-2	TRBD2	.	CASSGLAAGELFF	TGTGCCAGCAGTGGACTAGCGGCCGGGGAGCTGTTTTTT
TRBV4-1	TRBJ1-2	TRBD1	.	CASSRGTGGGYGYTF	TGCGCCAGCAGCAGAGGGACAGGTGGGGGCTATGGCTACACCTTC
TRBV7-7	TRBJ2-2	.	.	CASSFDTNTGELFF	TGTGCCAGCAGCTTCGACACGAACACCGGGGAGCTGTTTTTT
TRBV2	TRBJ2-5	.	.	CASSDGNRAWGETQYF	TGTGCCAGCAGTGATGGAAATCGGGCATGGGGTGAGACCCAGTACTTC
TRBV15	TRBJ1-6	.	.	CATSRGGGDVGNSPLHF	TGTGCCACCAGCAGAGGCGGGGGGGATGTTGGGAATTCACCCCTCCACTTT
TRBV9	TRBJ1-3	.	.	CASSVEASENTIYF	TGTGCCAGCAGCGTAGAAGCGTCGGAAAACACCATATATTTT
TRBV6-5	TRBJ1-1	TRBD1	.	CASSYRTGNTEAFF	TGTGCCAGCAGCTACCGGACAGGGAACACTGAAGCTTTCTTT
TRBV27	TRBJ2-2	TRBD1	.	CASTKTGDAGELFF	TGTGCCAGCACCAAAACAGGGGACGCCGGGGAGCTGTTTTTT
TRBV6-1	TRBJ1-1	TRBD1	few	CASDGTVTWNTEAFF	TGTGCCAGTGACGGGACAGTTACCTGGAACACTGAAGCTTTCTTT
TRBV5-1	TRBJ2-3	TRBD1	.	CASRDTGVSTDTQYF	TGCGCCAGCAGAGACACAGGGGTCTCCACAGATACGCAGTATTTT
TRBV5-5	TRBJ1-5	.	medium-sized	CASSLIPGSGQPQHF	TGTGCCAGCAGCTTGATTCCGGGTAGCGGTCAGCCCCAGCATTTT
TRBV15	TRBJ1-2	TRBD1	.	CATSRNRGSNYGYTF	TGTGCCACCAGCAGAAACAGGGGTTCAAACTATGGCTACACCTTC
TRBV7-8	TRBJ1-2	TRBD1	few	CASSLGEGQGYGYTF	TGTGCCAGCAGCTTGGGGGAGGGACAGGGGTATGGCTACACCTTC
TRBV19	TRBJ2-3	.	.	CASTPIWGGTDTQYF	TGTGCCAGTACACCTATTTGGGGTGGCACAGATACGCAGTATTTT
TRBV5-1	TRBJ1-6	TRBD1	.	CASSLNAGTADSPLHF	TGCGCCAGCAGCTTGAACGCAGGGACAGCGGATTCACCCCTCCACTTT
TRBV11-2	TRBJ2-2	TRBD2	.	CASSQTTSGDTGELFF	TGTGCCAGCAGCCAGACGACTAGCGGGGACACCGGGGAGCTGTTTTTT
TRBV10-2	TRBJ1-6	.	once	CASSIRPGSSYNSPLHF	TGCGCCAGCAGTATACGGCCGGGGAGCTCCTATAATTCACCCCTCCACTTT